This passage covers 21 T cell receptor beta chains from one sample sequenced in a study of OX40 agonist ivuxolimab in advanced cancers. Data came from immunoSEQ multiplex PCR; TCRdb stores just in-frame clones and leaves some out. The repertoire holds roughly 67,000 clones, roughly 85% seen once, with roughly a tenth in the top ten. This specimen consisted of CD4+ or CD8+ T cells sorted from blood, obtained in a trial of the OX40 agonist ivuxolimab. Receptors were obtained from an adult with an advanced solid tumor such as melanoma, head and neck, liver or kidney cancer.

V is TRBV19 and J is TRBJ1-5; no reliable D call. CDR1 LNHDA and CDR2 SQIVND come from the germline V gene (reference sequence). Trimming removed 0 bases from V and 5 bases from J, with 20 bases in between. This CDR3 is built from 18 residues. CDR3 region: CASSIDFYFGGSHQPQHF. The CDR3 region has the DNA TGTGCCAGTAGTATAGATTTTTATTTTGGAGGGAGTCATCAGCCCCAGCATTTT.

The chain carries TRBV6-1 and TRBJ2-5; D is ambiguous. With 7 bases removed from V and 2 bases from J, the gap between germline ends came to 14 bases. The CDR3 loop spans 14 amino acids. CDR1 is MNHNS, CDR2 SASEGT, per germline. CDR3 sequence: CASKDRRAQETQYF. The CDR3 nucleotides are TGTGCCAGCAAGGATAGAAGGGCTCAAGAGACCCAGTACTTC.

This sequence joins TRBV6-5 and TRBJ2-7; a possible D gene is TRBD1 (6 bases). The ends were cut back, 6 bases at V and 7 bases at J, with 22 bases in the middle. The CDR3 is made up of 15 amino acids. Germline loops: CDR1 MNHEY, CDR2 SVGAGI. The CDR3 protein is CASRRNREIPSEQYV. CDR3 DNA sequence: TGTGCCAGCAGAAGGAACAGGGAGATCCCATCTGAGCAGTACGTC.

V and J are TRBV7-2 and TRBJ2-2; a possible D gene is TRBD2 (5 bases). This CDR3 contains 14 residues. V lost 3 bases and J 5 bases, leaving 10 bases between the germline ends. The germline gives CDR1 SGHTA, CDR2 FQGNSA. CDR3 amino acids: CASSFNGMTGELFF. The CDR3 nucleotides read TGTGCCAGCAGCTTTAACGGGATGACCGGGGAGCTGTTTTTT. Full variable domain (rest looked up from reference TRBV7-2 and TRBJ2-2): GAGVSQSPSNKVTEKGKDVELRCDPISGHTALYWYRQSLGQGLEFLIYFQGNSAPDKSGLPSDRFSAERTGGSVSTLTIQRTQQEDSAVYLCASSFNGMTGELFFGEGSRLTVL.

The chain couples TRBV29-1 to TRBJ1-2; 7 bases fit TRBD1. The CDR3 sequence is 16 residues long. Looked up from germline, CDR1 is SQVTM and CDR2 is ANQGSEA. Losses at the gene ends were 3 bases for V and 6 bases for J; bases not matched to a gene: 16. The CDR3 bases are TGCAGCGTTGATGTGGATGGAAACAGGGGAAGGGATGGCTACACCTTC. Translation: CSVDVDGNRGRDGYTF.

J is TRBJ1-2 and V is TRBV19; perhaps TRBD1 as D (5 bases). CDR1 and CDR2 from the germline V gene are LNHDA and SQIVND (reference sequence). This CDR3 is 12 amino acids long. With 11 bases removed from V and 4 bases from J, the gap between germline ends came to 14 bases. CDR3 protein: CAARSGGYGYTF. The CDR3 region has the DNA TGTGCCGCCCGGTCGGGGGGCTATGGCTACACCTTC.

This chain uses TRBV19 with TRBJ1-2; D gene uncertain. Trimming took 1 base from V and 8 from J, leaving 20 bases between them. CDR3 size: 16 residues. From germline, CDR1 is LNHDA and CDR2 SQIVND (reference sequence). Written as DNA, the CDR3 is TGTGCCAGTAGTATAGGCGGCATTACCGGCGTCAGCGGCTACACCTTC. Translating gives CASSIGGITGVSGYTF.

The chain is built from TRBV6-4 and TRBJ1-5; a possible D gene is TRBD1 (5 bases). The V and J ends lost 4 bases and 3 bases respectively, with 13 bases between them. CDR1 is MRHNA, CDR2 SNTAGT, per germline. The CDR3 is 15 residues long. The CDR3 loop reads CASSAIPGNNQPQHF. DNA of the CDR3: TGTGCCAGCAGTGCCATCCCAGGGAACAATCAGCCCCAGCATTTT.

The chain recombines TRBV4-1 with TRBJ1-4; D uncertain. The CDR3 has 15 residues. CDR1 and CDR2 from the germline V gene are MGHRA and YSYEKL. The V gene lost 2 bases and the J gene lost 8 bases, with 15 bases spanning the gap. The CDR3 region has the DNA TGCGCCAGCAGCCAACCCGGGCAGAGGCCCGAAAAACTGTTTTTT. It yields the protein CASSQPGQRPEKLFF.

This chain joins TRBV5-7 and TRBJ1-3; 7 bases map to TRBD1. TRBV5-7 is sorted into the ORF group, with uncertain function. CDR3 size: 14 residues. V gave up 4 bases and J gave up 8 bases; unmatched junction bases: 9. The CDR3 DNA is TGTGCCAGCAGCGAGAAGGGGGCTTGGTACACCATATATTTT. Translated: CASSEKGAWYTIYF.

This clone was picked up one time. The V and J genes are TRBV19 and TRBJ2-3; 8 bases match TRBD2. The CDR3 is 15 residues long. Germline V CDR1 and CDR2: LNHDA, SQIVND (reference sequence). V shed 3 bases, J shed 5 bases, and the junction held 7 bases outside the gene matches. The CDR3 bases are TGTGCCAGTAGTATCGAAGCGGGAGTGGAAGATACGCAGTATTTT. This encodes CASSIEAGVEDTQYF.

This chain uses TRBV29-1 with TRBJ2-5; D could derive from TRBD1 or TRBD2 (5 bases each). The germline V and J ends were trimmed by 3 bases and 9 bases, with 11 bases remaining between them. The CDR3 length is 11 residues. Germline V CDR1 and CDR2: SQVTM, ANQGSEA. In nucleotides, the CDR3 is TGCAGCGTTGATCCCGGGGCATCCCAGTACTTC. Protein: CSVDPGASQYF. Using reference TRBV29-1 and TRBJ2-5 for the parts outside the CDR3, the full variable domain is SAVISQKPSRDICQRGTSLTIQCQVDSQVTMMFWYRQQPGQSLTLIATANQGSEATYESGFVIDKFPISRPNLTFSTLTVSNMSPEDSSIYLCSVDPGASQYFGPGTRLLVL.

V usage is TRBV5-8 and J usage is TRBJ1-1; D may be TRBD1 (5 bases). V was clipped by 0 bases and J by 1 base, with 16 bases between them. Germline V CDR1 and CDR2: SGHTS, YDEGEE. The CDR3 loop spans 17 amino acids. The CDR3 DNA sequence: TGTGCCAGCAGCTTGGGGGACCCTTTTAGGGCGAACACTGAAGCTTTCTTT. Its translation is CASSLGDPFRANTEAFF.

The chain couples TRBV27 to TRBJ2-1; the D is unclear. Germline V gene data show CDR1 as MNHEY and CDR2 as SMNVEV (reference sequence). The CDR3 extends over 14 amino acids. The V end was cut by 0 bases, the J end by 8 bases, with 11 bases between. For the CDR3, the DNA is TGTGCCAGCAGTTTATCACCCGCTCAGGATGAGCAGTTCTTC. This gives the protein CASSLSPAQDEQFF.

The CDR3 sequence: CAAVRGGTLNTEAFF. CDR3 DNA sequence: TGTGCTGCCGTTCGGGGGGGCACCCTGAACACTGAAGCTTTCTTT. This chain links TRBV28 with TRBJ1-1, with D tentatively TRBD1 (6 bases). The CDR3 is made up of 15 amino acids. Per the germline V gene, CDR1 is MDHEN and CDR2 is SYDVKM.

The gene calls are TRBV10-3 and TRBJ2-3; either TRBD1 or TRBD2 may supply D (5 bases each). The CDR3 totals 16 residues. V gave up 7 bases and J gave up 0 bases, with 17 bases separating them. Germline loops: CDR1 ENHRY, CDR2 SYGVKD. This CDR3 is CAIKRGYGKSTDTQYF. In DNA form, the CDR3 reads TGTGCCATCAAGAGGGGCTACGGGAAGAGCACAGATACGCAGTATTTT.

This sequence joins TRBV7-9 and TRBJ1-1, with no clear D. In germline, CDR1 is SEHNR, CDR2 FQNEAQ (reference sequence). The V and J ends lost 2 bases and 0 bases respectively, with 13 bases between them. The CDR3 is 16 residues long. CDR3 in DNA: TGTGCCAGCAGCTTAAGGACCCTAACAGTGAACACTGAAGCTTTCTTT. Translated, it gives CASSLRTLTVNTEAFF.

The gene calls are TRBV5-4 and TRBJ2-1, with 7 bases matching TRBD1. V gave up 2 bases and J gave up 5 bases; unmatched junction bases: 7. This CDR3 spans 15 amino acids. Germline V CDR1 and CDR2: SGHNT, YYREEE (reference sequence). CDR3 sequence reads: CASSLSGTANNEQFF. The DNA for the CDR3 is TGTGCCAGCAGCTTATCCGGGACAGCCAACAATGAGCAGTTCTTC.

The chain is built from TRBV27 and TRBJ2-5; D ambiguous. The CDR3 runs to 15 residues. Germline CDR1 is MNHEY and CDR2 is SMNVEV (reference sequence). V lost 2 bases, J lost 1 base, and 11 bases lay in between. CDR3 amino acids: CASSLSLQPQETQYF. In DNA, the CDR3 is TGTGCCAGCAGTTTAAGTCTACAGCCCCAAGAGACCCAGTACTTC.

J is TRBJ1-4 and V is TRBV6-5, with TRBD1 as a possible D gene (6 bases). CDR3 length equals 15 residues. Trimming removed 2 bases from V and 7 bases from J, with 14 bases in between. Germline-derived CDR1 and CDR2 are MNHEY and SVGAGI. CDR3 amino acids: CASSYRGGLSEKLFF. Here the CDR3 DNA reads TGTGCCAGCAGTTACAGGGGGGGCCTTTCTGAAAAACTGTTTTTT.

The CDR3, as DNA: TGTGCCAGCAGCGCACGAATACAGGGGGCAGGCGGGGAGCTGTTTTTT. Protein: CASSARIQGAGGELFF. This chain uses TRBV2 with TRBJ2-2; the match to TRBD1 covers 9 bases. J was trimmed by 7 bases and V by 6 bases; bases with no gene match: 12. The CDR3 is 16 residues long. Germline loops: CDR1 SNHLY, CDR2 FYNNEI.